This entry is about one T cell receptor (beta chain). It has no known antigen specificity. At one end the junction does not follow the germline gene, possibly because of a read error. This sample was taken from a study of T cells in Graves' hyperthyroidism and ophthalmopathy (dated by TCRdb to the late 2010s). With regard to the full study: Peripheral blood samples were taken at the time of initial diagnosis, prior to any treatment. Prospective prediction of ophthalmopathy was tested in an independent validation cohort consisting of 18 hyperthyroidism patients and 15 to 17 patients who later progressed to ophthalmopathy. TCR Vbeta CDR3 sequencing of fewer than 150 peripheral blood samples (43 ophthalmopathy, 75 or so hyperthyroidism and roughly 17 progressor patients) is reported in the paper. Once sampling was done, hyperthyroidism patients were given methimazole at a starting dose of 30 mg daily, whereas ophthalmopathy patients were given high-dose intravenous methylprednisolone. A discovery cohort of around 98 patients, roughly 45 with Graves' ophthalmopathy and about 58 with stable Graves' hyperthyroidism, was used to find distinguishing TCR V-J signatures. For training and testing, the 80 to 100 patients in the discovery cohort were randomly divided in a 7:3 ratio. In about 6 Graves' hyperthyroidism patients, the study also compared T-cell repertoires from thyroid tissue with T-cell repertoires from blood.

Results and caveats for the whole study, not just this receptor: Sample size was not statistically predetermined, and investigators were not blinded to group allocation. Ophthalmopathy was separated from stable hyperthyroidism by a 13 V-J signature model, with approximately 85% sensitivity and about 81% specificity obtained in cross-validation and 80%/75% obtained in testing. In validation, progression to ophthalmopathy was predicted by the model with nearly 71% sensitivity and 72.22% specificity, a median of about 6 months before onset. Most expanded thyroid clonotypes (frequency above 0.001) were also detected in blood, a finding suggesting that blood repertoires may reflect thyroid immune responses.

The TCR beta CDR3 regions were amplified from the RNA transcripts. A first-round RT-PCR of the TCR CDR3 used the HTBI primer set with the Qiagen OneStep RT-PCR kit. Libraries were constructed in a second round of multiplex PCR, after which size selection and purification were carried out. Paired-end sequencing of the libraries was performed with 100 bp reads on an Illumina HiSeq2000. The paper's processing steps were these. SOAPnuke was used to process the raw data, throwing out any read that contained adapters or uncalled bases, had a mean Phred below 15, or lacked an exact constant-primer or identifier match. High-quality paired reads were merged using COPE v1.2.5, and each unique nucleotide sequence was defined as a clonotype. MiTCR v1.1 was used to align clonotypes to the IMGT TRBV, TRBD and TRBJ reference segments. The analysis included only V-J combinations with a frequency above 0.0001, which together covered approximately 99% of the repertoires. The TCS score was defined as the ratio of F50 (clonal expansion) to E x V (chaos), calculated using BLOSUM62-based TCRdist between CDR3 peptides within each V-J. Welch's t-statistics and random forest reduced around 550 V-J features to 13, which were used in a naive Bayes classifier (R e1071). TCRdb reprocessed the public reads (quality trimming at Q25 with fastp, clone calling with MiXCR) and kept in-frame beta chains. Records with the same CDR3 protein are collapsed into one entry carrying the most frequent genes and DNA. The authors' filters were not applied to this entry. The sample table shows about 290,000 distinct CDR3 sequences, and 13% are seen once. Jointly, the top ten make up almost 8% of the sample.

Hyperthyroidism patients were aged 18 to 65 years and newly diagnosed, with disease duration of less than 2 months. The study excluded patients with uncontrolled infections, other autoimmune diseases, pregnancy or lactation. Diagnoses were based on clinical symptoms, serum thyroxine and TRAb, thyroid ultrasound and orbital computed tomography. Blood from progressor patients was drawn when they were first diagnosed with hyperthyroidism, before any ophthalmopathy symptoms appeared. Ficoll-Paque density gradient centrifugation was used to isolate PBMCs from approximately 10 ml of fresh peripheral blood. Patients classed as progressors first received a Graves' hyperthyroidism diagnosis and then went on to develop ophthalmopathy during follow-up. Trizol reagent was used to extract total RNA, and RNA quality was then checked on an Agilent 2100 Bioanalyzer. Sequenced sample: blood. The receptor was isolated from a woman younger than 45 with Graves' hyperthyroidism that later progressed to Graves' ophthalmopathy.

The encoded CDR3 is CTSSQGEAGLVRGQYF. Here is the DNA: TGCACCAGCAGCCAGGGGGAAGCGGGACTCGTACGGGGGCAGTATTTT. The chain employs TRBV4-3 and TRBJ2-3, with the D call perhaps TRBD1 or TRBD2, as 7 bases match in each case. The germline V gene supplies CDR1 LGHNA and CDR2 YSLEER. The cysteine opens and the phenylalanine closes a CDR3 of 16 amino acids. The retained sequence is limited to the CDR3, 48 bases, with the frame set at the first base.